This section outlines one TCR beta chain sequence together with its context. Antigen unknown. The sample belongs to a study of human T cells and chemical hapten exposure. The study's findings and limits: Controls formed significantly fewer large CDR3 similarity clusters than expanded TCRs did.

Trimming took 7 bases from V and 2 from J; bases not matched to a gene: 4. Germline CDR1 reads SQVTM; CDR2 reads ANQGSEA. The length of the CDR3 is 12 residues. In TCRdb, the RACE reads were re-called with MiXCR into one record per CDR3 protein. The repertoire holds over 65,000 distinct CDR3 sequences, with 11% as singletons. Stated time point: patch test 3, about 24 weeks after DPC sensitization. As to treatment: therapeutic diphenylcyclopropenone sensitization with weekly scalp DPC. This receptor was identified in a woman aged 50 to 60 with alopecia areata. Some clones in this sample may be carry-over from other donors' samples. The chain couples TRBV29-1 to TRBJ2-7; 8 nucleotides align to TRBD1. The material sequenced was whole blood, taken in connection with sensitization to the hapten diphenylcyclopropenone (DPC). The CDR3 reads CSATGGPYEQYF. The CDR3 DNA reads TGCAGCGCCACAGGGGGTCCCTACGAGCAGTACTTC.